This TCR beta chain was captured in a study of blood T cell repertoires in COVID-19. Germline V CDR1 and CDR2: MNHEY, SMNVEV (reference sequence). J was trimmed by 7 bases and V by 5 bases; bases with no gene match: 10. The CDR3 length is 15 residues. Some clones are missing from TCRdb's copy, which holds only in-frame ones; the method was immunoSEQ multiplex PCR. The top ten clones hold roughly 0.85% of a sample with roughly 200,000 clones, just under 90% of them seen once. The sample was peripheral blood. V usage is TRBV27 and J usage is TRBJ1-4, with TRBD1 identical over 7 bases. The sequence derives from a woman younger than 30 who had recovered from COVID-19. CDR3 loop: CASSPLDRAGEKLFF. CDR3 nucleotide sequence: TGTGCCAGCAGTCCCCTAGACAGGGCGGGTGAAAAACTGTTTTTT.